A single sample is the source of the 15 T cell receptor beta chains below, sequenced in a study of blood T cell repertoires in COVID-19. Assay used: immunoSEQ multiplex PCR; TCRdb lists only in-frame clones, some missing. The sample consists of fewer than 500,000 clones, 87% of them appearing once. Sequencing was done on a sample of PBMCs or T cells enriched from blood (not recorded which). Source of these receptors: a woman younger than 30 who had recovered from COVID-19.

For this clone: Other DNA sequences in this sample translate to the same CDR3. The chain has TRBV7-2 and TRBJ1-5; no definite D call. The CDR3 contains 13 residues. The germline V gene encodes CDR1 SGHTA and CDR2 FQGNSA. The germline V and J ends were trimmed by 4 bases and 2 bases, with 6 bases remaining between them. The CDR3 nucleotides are TGTGCCAGCAGCTCATCAGGCAATCAGCCCCAGCATTTT. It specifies CASSSSGNQPQHF.

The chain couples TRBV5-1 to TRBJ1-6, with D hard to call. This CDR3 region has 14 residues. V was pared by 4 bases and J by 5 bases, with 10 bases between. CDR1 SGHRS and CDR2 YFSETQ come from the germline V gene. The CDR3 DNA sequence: TGCGCCAGCAGCGTGGCGGGAAATAATTCACCCCTCCACTTT. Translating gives CASSVAGNNSPLHF.

This CDR3 is CASSSGLEETQYF. In DNA form, the CDR3 reads TGCGCCAGCAGCTCAGGACTAGAAGAGACCCAGTACTTC. This chain joins TRBV5-1 and TRBJ2-5; 7 bases agree with TRBD2. The germline V gene encodes CDR1 SGHRS and CDR2 YFSETQ. The V and J ends lost 3 bases and 3 bases, in that order; junction bases with no gene match: 2. The CDR3 extends over 13 amino acids.

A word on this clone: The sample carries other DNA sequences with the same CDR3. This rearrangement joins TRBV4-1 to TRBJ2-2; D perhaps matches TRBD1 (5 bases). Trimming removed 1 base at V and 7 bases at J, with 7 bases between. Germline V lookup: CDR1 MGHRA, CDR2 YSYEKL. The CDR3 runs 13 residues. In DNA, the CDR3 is TGCGCCAGCAGCCAAGTCACAGGCGGGGAGCTGTTTTTT. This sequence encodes CASSQVTGGELFF.

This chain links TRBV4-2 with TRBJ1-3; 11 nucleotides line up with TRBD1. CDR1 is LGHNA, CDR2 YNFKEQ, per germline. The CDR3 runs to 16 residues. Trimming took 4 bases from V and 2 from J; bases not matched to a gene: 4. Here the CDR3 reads CASSPGQGATGNTIYF. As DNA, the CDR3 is TGTGCCAGCAGCCCCGGACAGGGGGCAACTGGAAACACCATATATTTT.

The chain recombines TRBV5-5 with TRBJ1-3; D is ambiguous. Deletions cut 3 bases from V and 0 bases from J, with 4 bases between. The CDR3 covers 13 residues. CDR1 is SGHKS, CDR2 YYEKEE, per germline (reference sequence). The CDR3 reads CASSSVSGNTIYF. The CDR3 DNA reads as TGTGCCAGCAGCTCTGTCTCTGGAAACACCATATATTTT. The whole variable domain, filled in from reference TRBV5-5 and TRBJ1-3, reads DAGVTQSPTHLIKTRGQQVTLRCSPISGHKSVSWYQQVLGQGPQFIFQYYEKEERGRGNFPDRFSARQFPNYSSELNVNALLLGDSALYLCASSSVSGNTIYFGEGSWLTVV.

The CDR3 sequence: CASSDLWAGEQYF. The CDR3 DNA reads as TGTGCCAGCAGTGACTTGTGGGCGGGCGAGCAGTACTTC. The chain is built from TRBV2 and TRBJ2-7, with D tentatively TRBD2 (5 bases). CDR3 length: 13 amino acids. Looked up from germline, CDR1 is SNHLY and CDR2 is FYNNEI. With 3 bases removed from V and 6 bases from J, the gap between germline ends came to 12 bases.

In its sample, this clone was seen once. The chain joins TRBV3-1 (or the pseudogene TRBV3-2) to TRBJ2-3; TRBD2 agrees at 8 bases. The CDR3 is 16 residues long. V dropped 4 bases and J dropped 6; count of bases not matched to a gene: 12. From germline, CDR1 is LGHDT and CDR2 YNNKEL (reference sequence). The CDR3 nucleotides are TGTGCCAGCAGCCCTTTTAGCGGGGACTTCGGGGATACGCAGTATTTT. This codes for CASSPFSGDFGDTQYF.

CDR3 DNA: TGCGCCAGCAGCTTGAGCGGACTAGGCGAAACTGAAGCTTTCTTT. It yields the protein CASSLSGLGETEAFF. This chain joins TRBV5-1 and TRBJ1-1; D remains unclear. The CDR3 covers 15 residues. Trimming left V 1 base short and J 5 bases short, with 15 bases between. Germline V CDR1 and CDR2: SGHRS, YFSETQ. Full variable domain (rest looked up from reference TRBV5-1 and TRBJ1-1): KAGVTQTPRYLIKTRGQQVTLSCSPISGHRSVSWYQQTPGQGLQFLFEYFSETQRNKGNFPGRFSGRQFSNSRSEMNVSTLELGDSALYLCASSLSGLGETEAFFGQGTRLTVV.

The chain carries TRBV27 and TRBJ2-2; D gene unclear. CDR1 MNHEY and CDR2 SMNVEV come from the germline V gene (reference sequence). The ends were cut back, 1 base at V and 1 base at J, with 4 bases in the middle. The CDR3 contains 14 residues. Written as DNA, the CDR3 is TGTGCCAGCAGTTTATGGCAGAACACCGGGGAGCTGTTTTTT. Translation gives CASSLWQNTGELFF.

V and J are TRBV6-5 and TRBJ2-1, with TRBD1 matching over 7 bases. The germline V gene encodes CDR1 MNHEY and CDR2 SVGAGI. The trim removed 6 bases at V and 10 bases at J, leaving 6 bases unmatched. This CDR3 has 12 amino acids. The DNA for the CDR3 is TGTGCCAGCAGCGGAACAGGGGACGAGCAGTTCTTC. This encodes CASSGTGDEQFF.

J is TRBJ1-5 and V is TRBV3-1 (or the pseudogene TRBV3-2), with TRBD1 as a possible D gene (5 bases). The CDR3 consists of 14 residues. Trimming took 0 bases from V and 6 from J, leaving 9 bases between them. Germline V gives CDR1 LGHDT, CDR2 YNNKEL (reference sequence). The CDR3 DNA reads TGTGCCAGCAGCCAAGACAGGGTCCCTCAGCCCCAGCATTTT. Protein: CASSQDRVPQPQHF.

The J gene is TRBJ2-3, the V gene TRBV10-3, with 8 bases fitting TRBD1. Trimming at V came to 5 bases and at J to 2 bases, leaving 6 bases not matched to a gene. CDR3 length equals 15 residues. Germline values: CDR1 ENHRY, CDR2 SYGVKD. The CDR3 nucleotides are TGTGCCATCAGTCTACAGGGGGGAGTCACAGATACGCAGTATTTT. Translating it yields CAISLQGGVTDTQYF.

CDR3 residues: CAISGTGGTYNEQFF. The CDR3 region has the DNA TGTGCCATCAGCGGCACAGGGGGCACCTACAATGAGCAGTTCTTC. V and J are TRBV10-3 and TRBJ2-1; 9 positions match TRBD1. The CDR3 loop spans 15 amino acids. Germline V lookup: CDR1 ENHRY, CDR2 SYGVKD. V trimming: 6 bases; J trimming: 2 bases; junction bases outside the gene matches: 5.

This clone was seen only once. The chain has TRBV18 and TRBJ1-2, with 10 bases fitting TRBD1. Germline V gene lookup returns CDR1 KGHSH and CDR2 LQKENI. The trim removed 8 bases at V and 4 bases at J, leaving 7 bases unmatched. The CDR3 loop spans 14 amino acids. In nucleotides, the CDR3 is TGTGCCAGCAATTCCGGGACAGGGGCCTATGGCTACACCTTC. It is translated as CASNSGTGAYGYTF.